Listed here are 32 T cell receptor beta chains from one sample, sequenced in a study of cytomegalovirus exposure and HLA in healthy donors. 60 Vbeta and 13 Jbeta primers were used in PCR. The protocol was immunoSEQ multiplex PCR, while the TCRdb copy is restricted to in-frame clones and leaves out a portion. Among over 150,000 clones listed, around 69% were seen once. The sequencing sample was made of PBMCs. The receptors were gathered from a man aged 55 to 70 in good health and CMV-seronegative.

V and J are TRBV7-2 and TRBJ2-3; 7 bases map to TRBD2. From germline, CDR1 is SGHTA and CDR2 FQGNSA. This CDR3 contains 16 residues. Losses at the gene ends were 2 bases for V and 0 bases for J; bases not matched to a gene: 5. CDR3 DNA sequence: TGTGCCAGCAGCTTACTAGCGGATCCTAGCACAGATACGCAGTATTTT. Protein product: CASSLLADPSTDTQYF.

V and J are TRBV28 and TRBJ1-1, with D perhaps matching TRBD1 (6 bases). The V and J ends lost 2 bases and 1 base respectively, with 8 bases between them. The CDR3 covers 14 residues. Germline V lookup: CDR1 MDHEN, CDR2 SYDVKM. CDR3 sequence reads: CASSLGGANTEAFF. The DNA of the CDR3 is TGTGCCAGCAGTTTAGGGGGGGCGAACACTGAAGCTTTCTTT.

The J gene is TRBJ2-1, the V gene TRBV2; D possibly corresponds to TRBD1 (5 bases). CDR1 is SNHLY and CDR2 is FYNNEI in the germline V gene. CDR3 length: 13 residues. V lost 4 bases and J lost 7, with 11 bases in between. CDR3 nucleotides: TGTGCCAGCAGTGTGACAGAAGGGAATGAGCAGTTCTTC. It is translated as CASSVTEGNEQFF.

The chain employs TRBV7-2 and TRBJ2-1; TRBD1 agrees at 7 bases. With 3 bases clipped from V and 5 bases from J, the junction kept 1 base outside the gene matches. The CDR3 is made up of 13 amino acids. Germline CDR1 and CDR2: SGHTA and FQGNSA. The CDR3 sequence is CASSFTGDNEQFF. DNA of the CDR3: TGTGCCAGCAGCTTTACAGGGGACAATGAGCAGTTCTTC. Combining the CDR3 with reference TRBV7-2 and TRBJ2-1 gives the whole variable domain GAGVSQSPSNKVTEKGKDVELRCDPISGHTALYWYRQSLGQGLEFLIYFQGNSAPDKSGLPSDRFSAERTGGSVSTLTIQRTQQEDSAVYLCASSFTGDNEQFFGPGTRLTVL.

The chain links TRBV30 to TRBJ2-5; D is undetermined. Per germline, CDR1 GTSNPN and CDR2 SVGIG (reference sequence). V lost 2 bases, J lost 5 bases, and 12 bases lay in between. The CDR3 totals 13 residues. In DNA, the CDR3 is TGTGCCTGGAGTCGTAGTCCCGGGGAGACCCAGTACTTC. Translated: CAWSRSPGETQYF.

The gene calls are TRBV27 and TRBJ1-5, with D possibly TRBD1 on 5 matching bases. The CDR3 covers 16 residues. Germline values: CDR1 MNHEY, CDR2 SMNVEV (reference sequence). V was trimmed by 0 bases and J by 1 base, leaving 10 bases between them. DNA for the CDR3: TGTGCCAGCAGTTTATCGGTCGGGGGGAGCAATCAGCCCCAGCATTTT. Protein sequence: CASSLSVGGSNQPQHF.

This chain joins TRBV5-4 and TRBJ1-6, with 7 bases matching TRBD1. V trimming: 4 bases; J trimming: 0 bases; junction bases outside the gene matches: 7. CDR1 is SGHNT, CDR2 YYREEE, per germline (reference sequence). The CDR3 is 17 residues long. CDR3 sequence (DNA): TGTGCCAGCAGCCCGGGACAGATTCCCTCCTATAATTCACCCCTCCACTTT. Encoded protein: CASSPGQIPSYNSPLHF.

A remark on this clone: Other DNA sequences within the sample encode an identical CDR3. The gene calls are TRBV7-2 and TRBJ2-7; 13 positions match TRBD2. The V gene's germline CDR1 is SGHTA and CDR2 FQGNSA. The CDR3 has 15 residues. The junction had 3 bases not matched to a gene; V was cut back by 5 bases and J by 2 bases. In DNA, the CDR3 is TGTGCCAGCAGCCGTACTAGCGGGGGGGCCTACGAGCAGTACTTC. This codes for CASSRTSGGAYEQYF.

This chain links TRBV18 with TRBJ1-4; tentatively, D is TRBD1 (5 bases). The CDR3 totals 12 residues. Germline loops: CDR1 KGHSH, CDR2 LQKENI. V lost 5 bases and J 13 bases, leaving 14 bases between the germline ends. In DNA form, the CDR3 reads TGTGCCAGCTCATTCTCGACGGGGGTACTGTTTTTT. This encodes CASSFSTGVLFF.

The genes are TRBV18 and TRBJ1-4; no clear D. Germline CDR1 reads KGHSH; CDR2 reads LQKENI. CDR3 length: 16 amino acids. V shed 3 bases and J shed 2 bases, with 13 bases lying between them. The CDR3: CASSPRGGHTNEKLFF. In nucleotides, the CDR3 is TGTGCCAGCTCACCCCGGGGAGGGCATACTAATGAAAAACTGTTTTTT. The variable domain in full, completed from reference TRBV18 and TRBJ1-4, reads NAGVMQNPRHLVRRRGQEARLRCSPMKGHSHVYWYRQLPEEGLKFMVYLQKENIIDESGMPKERFSAEFPKEGPSILRIQQVVRGDSAAYFCASSPRGGHTNEKLFFGSGTQLSVL.

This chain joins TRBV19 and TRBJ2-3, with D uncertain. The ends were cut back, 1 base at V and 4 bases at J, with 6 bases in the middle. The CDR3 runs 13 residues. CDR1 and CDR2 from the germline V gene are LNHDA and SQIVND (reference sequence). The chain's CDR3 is CASSIVGSDTQYF. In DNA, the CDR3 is TGTGCCAGTAGTATAGTCGGGTCAGATACGCAGTATTTT.

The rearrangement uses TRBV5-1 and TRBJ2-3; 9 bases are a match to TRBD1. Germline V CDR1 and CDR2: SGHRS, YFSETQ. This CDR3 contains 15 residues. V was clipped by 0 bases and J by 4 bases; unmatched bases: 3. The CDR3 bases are TGCGCCAGCAGCTTGGAGGGACAGGGAGCAGATACGCAGTATTTT. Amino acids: CASSLEGQGADTQYF.

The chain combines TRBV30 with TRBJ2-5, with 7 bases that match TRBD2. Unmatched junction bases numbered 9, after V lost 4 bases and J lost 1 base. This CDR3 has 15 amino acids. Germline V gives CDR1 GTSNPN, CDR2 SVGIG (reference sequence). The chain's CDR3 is CAWTLGAGIQETQYF. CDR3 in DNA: TGTGCCTGGACCCTAGGAGCGGGGATCCAAGAGACCCAGTACTTC.

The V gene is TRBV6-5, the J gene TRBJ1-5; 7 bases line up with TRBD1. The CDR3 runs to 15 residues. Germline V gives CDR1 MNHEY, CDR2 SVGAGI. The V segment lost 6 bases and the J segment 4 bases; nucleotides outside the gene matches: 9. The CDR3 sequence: CASSRTGAFNQPQHF. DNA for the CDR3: TGTGCCAGCAGCCGGACAGGAGCTTTTAATCAGCCCCAGCATTTT.

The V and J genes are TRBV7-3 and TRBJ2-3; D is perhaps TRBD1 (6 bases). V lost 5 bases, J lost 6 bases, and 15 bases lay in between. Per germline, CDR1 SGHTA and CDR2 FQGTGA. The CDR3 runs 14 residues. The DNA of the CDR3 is TGTGCCAGCAGCCCCCAGGGGCAATCCGATACGCAGTATTTT. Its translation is CASSPQGQSDTQYF.

The CDR3 DNA reads as TGCAGCGTTGGGGACTTACGCTACGAGCAGTACTTC. Protein sequence: CSVGDLRYEQYF. J is TRBJ2-7 and V is TRBV29-1; D might be TRBD2 (6 bases). The ends were cut back, 4 bases at V and 3 bases at J, with 10 bases in the middle. CDR1 SQVTM and CDR2 ANQGSEA come from the germline V gene. CDR3 size: 12 residues.

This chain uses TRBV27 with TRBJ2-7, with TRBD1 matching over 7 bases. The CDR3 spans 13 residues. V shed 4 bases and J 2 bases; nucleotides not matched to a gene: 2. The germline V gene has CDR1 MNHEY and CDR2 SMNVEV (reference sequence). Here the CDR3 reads CASSYDRAYEQYF. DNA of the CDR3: TGTGCCAGCAGTTACGACAGGGCCTACGAGCAGTACTTC.

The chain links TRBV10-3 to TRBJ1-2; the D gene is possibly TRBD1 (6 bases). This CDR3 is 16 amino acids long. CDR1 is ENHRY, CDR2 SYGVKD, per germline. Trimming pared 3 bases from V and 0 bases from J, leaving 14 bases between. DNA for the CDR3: TGTGCCATCAGTGAAAACGGACAGATACCTAACTATGGCTACACCTTC. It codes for CAISENGQIPNYGYTF.

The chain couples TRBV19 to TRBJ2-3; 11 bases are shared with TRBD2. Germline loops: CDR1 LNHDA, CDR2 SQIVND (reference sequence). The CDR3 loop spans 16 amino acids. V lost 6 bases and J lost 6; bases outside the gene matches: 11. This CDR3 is CASSLPGASGGDTQYF. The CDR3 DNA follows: TGTGCCAGTAGCCTCCCCGGGGCTAGCGGGGGGGATACGCAGTATTTT.

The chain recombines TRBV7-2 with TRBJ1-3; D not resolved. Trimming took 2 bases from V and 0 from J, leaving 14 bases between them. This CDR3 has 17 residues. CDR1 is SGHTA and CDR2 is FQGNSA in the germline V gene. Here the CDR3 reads CASSLPERRGSGNTIYF. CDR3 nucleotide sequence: TGTGCCAGCAGCTTACCCGAACGACGGGGCTCTGGAAACACCATATATTTT. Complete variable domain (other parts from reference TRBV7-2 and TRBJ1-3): GAGVSQSPSNKVTEKGKDVELRCDPISGHTALYWYRQSLGQGLEFLIYFQGNSAPDKSGLPSDRFSAERTGGSVSTLTIQRTQQEDSAVYLCASSLPERRGSGNTIYFGEGSWLTVV.

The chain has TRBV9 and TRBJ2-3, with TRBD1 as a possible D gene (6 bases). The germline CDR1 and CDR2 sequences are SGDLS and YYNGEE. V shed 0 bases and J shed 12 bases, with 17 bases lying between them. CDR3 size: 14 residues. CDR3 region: CASSVEAQGFVQYF. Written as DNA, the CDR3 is TGTGCCAGCAGCGTAGAGGCGCAGGGGTTTGTTCAGTATTTT.

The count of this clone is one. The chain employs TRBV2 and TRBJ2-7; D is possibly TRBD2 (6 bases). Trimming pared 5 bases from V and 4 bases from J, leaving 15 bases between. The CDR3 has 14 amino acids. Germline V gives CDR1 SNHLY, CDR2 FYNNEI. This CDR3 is CASSQNPGVYEQYF. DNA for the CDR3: TGTGCCAGCAGTCAAAATCCGGGAGTATACGAGCAGTACTTC.

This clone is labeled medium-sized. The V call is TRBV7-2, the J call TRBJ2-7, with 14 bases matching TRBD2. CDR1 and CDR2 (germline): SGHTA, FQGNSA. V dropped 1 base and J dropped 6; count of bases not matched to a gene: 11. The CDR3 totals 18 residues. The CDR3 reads CASSLEGLAGAYGSEQYF. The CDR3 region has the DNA TGTGCCAGCAGCTTAGAGGGACTAGCGGGAGCTTACGGGAGCGAGCAGTACTTC. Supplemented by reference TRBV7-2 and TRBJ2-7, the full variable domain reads GAGVSQSPSNKVTEKGKDVELRCDPISGHTALYWYRQSLGQGLEFLIYFQGNSAPDKSGLPSDRFSAERTGGSVSTLTIQRTQQEDSAVYLCASSLEGLAGAYGSEQYFGPGTRLTVT.

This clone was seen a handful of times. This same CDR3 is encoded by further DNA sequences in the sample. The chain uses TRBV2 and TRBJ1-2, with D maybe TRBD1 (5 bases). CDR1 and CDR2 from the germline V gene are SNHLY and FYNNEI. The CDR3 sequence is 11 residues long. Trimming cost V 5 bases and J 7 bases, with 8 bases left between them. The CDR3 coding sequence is TGTGCCAGCAGTCCGACAGTTGGCTACACCTTC. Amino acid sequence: CASSPTVGYTF.

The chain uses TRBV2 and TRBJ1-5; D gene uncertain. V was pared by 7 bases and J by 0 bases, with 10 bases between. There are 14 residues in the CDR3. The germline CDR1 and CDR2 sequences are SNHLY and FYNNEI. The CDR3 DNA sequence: TGTGCCAGCACAGCGGCAGATAGCAATCAGCCCCAGCATTTT. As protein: CASTAADSNQPQHF. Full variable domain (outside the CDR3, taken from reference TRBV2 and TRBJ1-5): EPEVTQTPSHQVTQMGQEVILRCVPISNHLYFYWYRQILGQKVEFLVSFYNNEISEKSEIFDDQFSVERPDGSNFTLKIRSTKLEDSAMYFCASTAADSNQPQHFGDGTRLSIL.

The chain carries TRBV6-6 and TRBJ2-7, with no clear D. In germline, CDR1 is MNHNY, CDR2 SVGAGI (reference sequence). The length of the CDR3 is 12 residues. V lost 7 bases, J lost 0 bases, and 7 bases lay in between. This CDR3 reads CASNTLSYEQYF. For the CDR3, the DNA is TGTGCCAGCAACACCCTCTCCTACGAGCAGTACTTC.

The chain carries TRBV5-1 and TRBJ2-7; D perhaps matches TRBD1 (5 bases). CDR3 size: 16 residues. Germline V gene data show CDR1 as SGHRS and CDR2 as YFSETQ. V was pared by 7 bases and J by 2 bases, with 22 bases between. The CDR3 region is CASGISGRALPYEQYF. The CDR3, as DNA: TGCGCCAGCGGAATCTCGGGCAGGGCTTTGCCCTACGAGCAGTACTTC. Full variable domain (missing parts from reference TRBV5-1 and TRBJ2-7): KAGVTQTPRYLIKTRGQQVTLSCSPISGHRSVSWYQQTPGQGLQFLFEYFSETQRNKGNFPGRFSGRQFSNSRSEMNVSTLELGDSALYLCASGISGRALPYEQYFGPGTRLTVT.

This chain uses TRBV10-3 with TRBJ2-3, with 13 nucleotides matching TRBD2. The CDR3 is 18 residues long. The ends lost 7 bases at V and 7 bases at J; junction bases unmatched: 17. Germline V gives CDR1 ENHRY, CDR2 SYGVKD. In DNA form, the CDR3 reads TGTGCCATCACCGGACTAGCGGGGGACCCCGACGCGATACATACGCAGTATTTT. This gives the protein CAITGLAGDPDAIHTQYF.

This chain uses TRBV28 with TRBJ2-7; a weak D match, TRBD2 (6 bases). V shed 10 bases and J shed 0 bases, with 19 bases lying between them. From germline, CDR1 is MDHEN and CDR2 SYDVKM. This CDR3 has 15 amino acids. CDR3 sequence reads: CAIDSAGTASYEQYF. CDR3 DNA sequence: TGTGCCATCGACAGTGCGGGGACTGCCTCCTACGAGCAGTACTTC.

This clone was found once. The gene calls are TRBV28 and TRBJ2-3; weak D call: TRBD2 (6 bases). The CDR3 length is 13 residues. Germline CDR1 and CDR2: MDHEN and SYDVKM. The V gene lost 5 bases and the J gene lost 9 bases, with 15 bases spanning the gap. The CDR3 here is CASSRNGGGTQYF. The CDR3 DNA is TGTGCCAGCAGTCGTAATGGGGGAGGCACGCAGTATTTT.

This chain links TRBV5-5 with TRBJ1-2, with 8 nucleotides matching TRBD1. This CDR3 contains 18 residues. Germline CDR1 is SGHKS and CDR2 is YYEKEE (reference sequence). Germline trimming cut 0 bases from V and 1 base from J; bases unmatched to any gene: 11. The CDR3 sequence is CASSLALGQGTLNYGYTF. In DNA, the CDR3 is TGTGCCAGCAGCTTGGCCCTAGGACAGGGTACCCTTAACTATGGCTACACCTTC.

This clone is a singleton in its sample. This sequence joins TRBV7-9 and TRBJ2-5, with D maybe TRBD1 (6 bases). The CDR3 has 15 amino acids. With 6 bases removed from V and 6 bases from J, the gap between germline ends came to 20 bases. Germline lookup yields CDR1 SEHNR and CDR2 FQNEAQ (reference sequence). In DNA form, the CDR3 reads TGTGCCAGCAGTCTCGGGACACCCGAGGTAAAGACCCAGTACTTC. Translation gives CASSLGTPEVKTQYF.